The 6 T cell receptor beta chains presented below share a single source sample, sequenced in a study of identical twins. Using its own MiXCR run on the 5' RACE reads, TCRdb lists one record per CDR3 protein. Of 640,000 or so distinct CDR3 sequences listed, approximately 6.1% are singletons. Input material: naive T cells sorted from blood. Source of these receptors: a man aged 18 to 29 in good health.

V gene TRBV5-1 combines with J gene TRBJ2-1; tentatively, D is TRBD2 (5 bases). V lost 4 bases and J 0 bases, leaving 11 bases between the germline ends. CDR1 SGHRS and CDR2 YFSETQ come from the germline V gene. The CDR3 consists of 15 residues. CDR3 nucleotides: TGCGCCAGCAGCACCAGCGGTATCTCCTACAATGAGCAGTTCTTC. It specifies CASSTSGISYNEQFF.

This chain connects TRBV15 to TRBJ2-5; the D is unclear. Germline V CDR1 and CDR2: LNHNV, YYDKDF (reference sequence). Trimming took off 0 bases at V and 5 bases at J, with 7 bases between the two ends. CDR3 size: 13 residues. This CDR3 reads CATSRDRWETQYF. In nucleotides, the CDR3 is TGTGCCACCAGCAGAGATCGATGGGAGACCCAGTACTTC. Full variable domain (outside the CDR3, taken from reference TRBV15 and TRBJ2-5): DAMVIQNPRYQVTQFGKPVTLSCSQTLNHNVMYWYQQKSSQAPKLLFHYYDKDFNNEADTPDNFQSRRPNTSFCFLDIRSPGLGDTAMYLCATSRDRWETQYFGPGTRLLVL.

This clonotype came up many times. The chain employs TRBV20-1 and TRBJ1-2, with a tentative D call TRBD1 (5 bases). Per germline, CDR1 DFQATT and CDR2 SNEGSKA (reference sequence). This CDR3 is built from 15 residues. V gave up 5 bases and J gave up 6 bases, with 22 bases separating them. The CDR3, as DNA: TGCAGTGCTGCCGAGAGTCAGTCGGGGGACGATGGCTACACCTTC. It specifies CSAAESQSGDDGYTF.

This clonotype showed up just a few times. This chain connects TRBV10-2 to TRBJ2-7; D is unclear. CDR1 is WSHSY and CDR2 is SAAADI in the germline V gene. V was trimmed by 3 bases and J by 3 bases, leaving 9 bases between them. The CDR3 covers 13 residues. CDR3: CASSDRLSYEQYF. In nucleotides, the CDR3 is TGCGCCAGCAGTGACAGGCTTAGCTACGAGCAGTACTTC.

This clonotype was seen many times. V usage is TRBV12-3 or TRBV12-4 and J usage is TRBJ1-2; D may be TRBD1 (5 bases). Trimming took 8 bases from V and 8 from J, leaving 15 bases between them. The CDR3 contains 12 residues. CDR3 nucleotide sequence: TGTGCCAGCTCCACCAGGGTCCCGGGCTACACCTTC. The encoded protein is CASSTRVPGYTF.

This clonotype came up a few times. This chain connects TRBV5-6 to TRBJ2-5, with 9 nucleotides matching TRBD1. J lost 6 bases, V lost 3 bases, and 6 bases had no gene match. CDR3 length: 14 residues. Germline CDR1 SGHDT, CDR2 YYEEEE. CDR3 sequence reads: CASSYGQGRQTQYF. CDR3 nucleotide sequence: TGTGCCAGCAGCTACGGACAGGGGAGGCAGACCCAGTACTTC.